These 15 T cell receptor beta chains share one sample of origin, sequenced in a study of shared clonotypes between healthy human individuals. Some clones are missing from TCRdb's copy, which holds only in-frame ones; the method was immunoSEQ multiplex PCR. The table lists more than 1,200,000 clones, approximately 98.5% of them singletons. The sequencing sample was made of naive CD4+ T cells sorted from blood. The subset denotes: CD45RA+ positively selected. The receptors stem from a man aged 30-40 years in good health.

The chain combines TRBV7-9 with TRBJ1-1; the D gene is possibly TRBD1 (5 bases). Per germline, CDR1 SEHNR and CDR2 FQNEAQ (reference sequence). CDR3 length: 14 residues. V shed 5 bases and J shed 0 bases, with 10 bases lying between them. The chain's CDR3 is CASSRRQLNTEAFF. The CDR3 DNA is TGTGCCAGCAGCCGTAGACAGCTGAACACTGAAGCTTTCTTT.

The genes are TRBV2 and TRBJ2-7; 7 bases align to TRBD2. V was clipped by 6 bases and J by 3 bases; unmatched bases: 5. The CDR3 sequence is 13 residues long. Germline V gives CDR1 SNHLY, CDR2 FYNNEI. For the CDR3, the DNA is TGTGCCAGCAGGAGGGACTATAACTACGAGCAGTACTTC. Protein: CASRRDYNYEQYF.

The CDR3 DNA reads as TGTGCCAGTAGTATGAGGGACTTCTCCTACGAGCAGTACTTC. Translating it yields CASSMRDFSYEQYF. The chain combines TRBV19 with TRBJ2-7; D may be TRBD2 (6 bases). The CDR3 runs 14 residues. Germline V lookup: CDR1 LNHDA, CDR2 SQIVND (reference sequence). V lost 3 bases, J lost 0 bases, and 9 bases lay in between.

CDR3 coding DNA: TGTGCCAGCAGCCAACTGGGGGGGACCCAGGGCACTGAAGCTTTCTTT. It yields the protein CASSQLGGTQGTEAFF. The chain has TRBV14 and TRBJ1-1; tentatively, D is TRBD1 (5 bases). Trimming removed 2 bases at V and 4 bases at J, with 17 bases between. This CDR3 is 16 amino acids long. Germline V lookup: CDR1 SGHDN, CDR2 FVKESK.

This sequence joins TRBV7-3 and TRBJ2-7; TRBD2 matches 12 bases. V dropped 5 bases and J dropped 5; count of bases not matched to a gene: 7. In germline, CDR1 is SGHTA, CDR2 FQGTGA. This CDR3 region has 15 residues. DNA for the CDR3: TGTGCCAGCAGCCGGCGACTAGCGGGAGTAGACGAGCAGTACTTC. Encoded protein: CASSRRLAGVDEQYF.

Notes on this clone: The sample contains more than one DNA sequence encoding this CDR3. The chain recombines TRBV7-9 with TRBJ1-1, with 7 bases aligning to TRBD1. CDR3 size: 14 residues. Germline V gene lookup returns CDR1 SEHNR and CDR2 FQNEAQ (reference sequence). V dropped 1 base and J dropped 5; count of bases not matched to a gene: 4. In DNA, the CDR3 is TGTGCCAGCAGCTTAGGACAGGGTTGGACTGAAGCTTTCTTT. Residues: CASSLGQGWTEAFF.

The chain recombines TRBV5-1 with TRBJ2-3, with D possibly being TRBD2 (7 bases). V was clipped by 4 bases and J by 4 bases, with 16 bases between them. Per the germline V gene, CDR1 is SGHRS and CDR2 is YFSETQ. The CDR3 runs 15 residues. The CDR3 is CASSRLGGRADTQYF. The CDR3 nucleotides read TGCGCCAGCAGCCGCCTGGGGGGGCGGGCAGATACGCAGTATTTT.

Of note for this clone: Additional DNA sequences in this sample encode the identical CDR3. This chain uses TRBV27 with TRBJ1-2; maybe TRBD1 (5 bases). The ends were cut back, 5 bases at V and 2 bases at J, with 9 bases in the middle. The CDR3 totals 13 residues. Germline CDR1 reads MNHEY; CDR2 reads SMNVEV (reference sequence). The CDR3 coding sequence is TGTGCCAGCAGTCCCCAGGGAAACTATGGCTACACCTTC. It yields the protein CASSPQGNYGYTF.

Here the CDR3 reads CASSLDPHQDTQYF. DNA of the CDR3: TGCGCCAGCAGCTTGGACCCACATCAAGATACGCAGTATTTT. This chain links TRBV5-1 with TRBJ2-3, with D unclear. V lost 0 bases and J 5 bases, leaving 10 bases between the germline ends. Per the germline V gene, CDR1 is SGHRS and CDR2 is YFSETQ. The CDR3 extends over 14 amino acids. The full variable domain, with the rest looked up from reference TRBV5-1 and TRBJ2-3, is KAGVTQTPRYLIKTRGQQVTLSCSPISGHRSVSWYQQTPGQGLQFLFEYFSETQRNKGNFPGRFSGRQFSNSRSEMNVSTLELGDSALYLCASSLDPHQDTQYFGPGTRLTVL.

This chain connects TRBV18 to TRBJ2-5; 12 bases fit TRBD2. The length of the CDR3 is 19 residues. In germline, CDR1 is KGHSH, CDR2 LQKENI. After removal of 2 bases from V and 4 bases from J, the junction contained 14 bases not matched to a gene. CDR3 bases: TGTGCCAGCTCACCATTCCCGCTAGCGGGAGGGCCAGCTGGAGAGACCCAGTACTTC. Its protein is CASSPFPLAGGPAGETQYF.

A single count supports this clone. The CDR3 sequence is CASSLGGLSSYEQYF. DNA of the CDR3: TGTGCCAGCAGCTTAGGAGGTCTGAGCTCCTACGAGCAGTACTTC. V usage is TRBV11-2 and J usage is TRBJ2-7; unclear D gene. Germline loops: CDR1 SGHAT, CDR2 FQNNGV. The CDR3 has 15 amino acids. Trimming removed 1 base at V and 0 bases at J, with 10 bases between.

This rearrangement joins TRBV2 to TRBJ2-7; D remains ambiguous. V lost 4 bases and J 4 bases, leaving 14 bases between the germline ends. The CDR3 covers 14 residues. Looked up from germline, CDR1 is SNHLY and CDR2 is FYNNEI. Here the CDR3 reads CASSVEMGNYEQYF. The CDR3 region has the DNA TGTGCCAGCAGTGTGGAAATGGGGAATTACGAGCAGTACTTC.

The CDR3 protein is CASSFKGTTDTQYF. DNA for the CDR3: TGTGCCAGCAGCTTTAAGGGGACCACAGATACGCAGTATTTT. This sequence joins TRBV11-2 and TRBJ2-3; TRBD1 or TRBD2 may be the D gene (5 bases each). Looked up from germline, CDR1 is SGHAT and CDR2 is FQNNGV. The CDR3 spans 14 residues. V was cut by 3 bases and J by 2 bases, with 9 bases left in between. The full variable domain, rest sourced from reference TRBV11-2 and TRBJ2-3, is EAGVAQSPRYKIIEKRQSVAFWCNPISGHATLYWYQQILGQGPKLLIQFQNNGVVDDSQLPKDRFSAERLKGVDSTLKIQPAKLEDSAVYLCASSFKGTTDTQYFGPGTRLTVL.

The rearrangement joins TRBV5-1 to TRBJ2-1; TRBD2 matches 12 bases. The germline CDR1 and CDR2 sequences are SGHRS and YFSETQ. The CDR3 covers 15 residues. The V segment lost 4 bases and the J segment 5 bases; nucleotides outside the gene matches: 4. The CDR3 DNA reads TGCGCCAGCAGCCATGGACTAGCGGGAAACAATGAGCAGTTCTTC. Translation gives CASSHGLAGNNEQFF.

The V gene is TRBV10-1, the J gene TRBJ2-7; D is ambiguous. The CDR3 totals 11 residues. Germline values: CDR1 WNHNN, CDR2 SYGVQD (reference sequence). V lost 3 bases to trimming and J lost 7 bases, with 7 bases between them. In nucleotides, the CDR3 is TGCGCCAGCAGTGAAGGGCTGGAGCAGTACTTC. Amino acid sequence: CASSEGLEQYF.